This TCR beta chain was documented in a study of identical twins. Points from the study as a whole: Abundant beta clonotypes from cord blood had fewer insertions, unlike memory repertoires, which showed none. Out-of-frame TCR alpha sharing observed in monozygotic twins exceeded model estimates.

TCRdb reprocessed the 5' RACE reads with MiXCR, giving one entry per CDR3 protein. The repertoire includes about 1.7 million distinct CDR3 sequences, roughly 35% of them detected once, and about 0.3% sits in the top ten. The germline CDR1 and CDR2 sequences are SQVTM and ANQGSEA. The CDR3 contains 14 residues. The V end lost 1 base, the J end lost 4 bases, and 13 bases lay between the germline ends. This clonotype was counted a single time. Its antigen is not known. Sequenced material: cord blood. The TCR comes from a newborn girl in good health. The chain combines TRBV29-1 with TRBJ1-2; the D gene is possibly TRBD1 (5 bases). In DNA form, the CDR3 reads TGCAGCGTTGAAGTTTCAGGGCCCCGCTATGGCTACACCTTC. As protein: CSVEVSGPRYGYTF.